This T cell receptor (beta chain) stems from a study of graft-versus-host responses after intestinal transplantation (dated by TCRdb to the early 2020s). The study in broad terms: Recipients received multivisceral, liver-intestinal, or isolated intestinal transplants. Every recipient was given anti-thymocyte globulin induction, then maintenance tacrolimus and steroids for approximately 3 years. After intestinal transplantation, graft-versus-host and host-versus-graft alloreactive T cell clones were followed in the graft, circulation and bone marrow using bulk TCR-beta CDR3 sequencing. To identify alloreactive clones, pre-transplant mixed lymphocyte reaction products were sequenced and compared with unstimulated pre-transplant donor and recipient T cells. A cohort of more than 20 intestinal transplant recipients, including one retransplant, was enrolled, and a few patients lacking pretransplant specimens were excluded. Donor T cell macrochimerism was defined as a peak of at least 4% donor T cells among recipient peripheral blood mononuclear cells. Samples from three later patients were sequenced in-house on an Illumina MiSeq with MiXCR processing rather than by the commercial service.

Receptor amplification or capture employed the immunoSEQ multiplex PCR assay. For most patients, high-throughput TCR-beta CDR3 sequencing of genomic DNA was performed by Adaptive Biotechnologies. The paper's data handling went like this. Adaptive's ImmunoSEQ software supplied the TCR sequencing data for around 17 patients, while MiXCR and VDJtools were used to process a few other patients. CDR3 nucleotide sequences shared between donor and recipient were removed because their origin could not be assigned. To be classed as alloreactive, a clone needed at least 2-fold expansion over unstimulated cells and a minimum CFSE-low frequency of 0.002% (template counts) or 0.001% (read counts). A clone was considered mappable if detected in the sequenced pre-transplant spleen, lymph node, or MLR CFSE-low populations of the donor or recipient. Cumulative frequency of alloreactive clones was calculated as a percentage of all sequences weighted by copy number. The table comes from immuneACCESS by way of TCRdb, which keeps in-frame sequences with V and J called. Part of the clones is missing from these tables; in studies checked, under half for an unresolved V gene and the rest for unknown reasons. V and J calls and clone size come straight from that table; D and trimming were deduced from the DNA. The sample includes nearly 20,000 clones, with about nine tenths observed a single time. 9.4% of the sample is taken by the ten largest.

In the case of this clone: This receptor's antigen is unknown. Per-nucleotide qualities are absent, and no much larger clonotype sits a single base away.

The CDR3 spans 14 residues, from the cysteine through the phenylalanine. Here the CDR3 DNA is all that survives: 42 bases in frame from base 1. CDR1 LNHDA and CDR2 SQIVND were looked up in the germline V gene (reference sequence). V loses 5 bases at its end and J loses 0 bases; junction bases beyond the gene matches: 4. Blood samples were collected up to 4 times in the first month after transplant and then at least monthly when available. Results and caveats for the whole study, not just this receptor: Early after transplant, peak levels of circulating GvH clones were associated with declines in HvG clones. Patients with donor T cell macrochimerism had high GvH to HvG T cell clonal ratios in their allografts. GvH clones were found in recipient bone marrow, and some of the GvH clones appeared earlier in ileal mucosa or blood, which is consistent with an intestinal mucosal origin. Conclusions were limited by the relatively low number and heterogeneity of intestinal transplant patients.

The source was PBMCs, collected 220 to 240 days after intestinal transplant. This sequence uses TRBV19 and TRBJ2-7, with 7 bases matching TRBD2. The sequence derives from a human patient who received an intestinal transplant, so some T cells may come from the graft donor. The encoded CDR3 is CASSFGGSSYEQYF. The nucleotide sequence is given as TGTGCCAGTAGTTTCGGGGGGAGCTCCTACGAGCAGTACTTC.